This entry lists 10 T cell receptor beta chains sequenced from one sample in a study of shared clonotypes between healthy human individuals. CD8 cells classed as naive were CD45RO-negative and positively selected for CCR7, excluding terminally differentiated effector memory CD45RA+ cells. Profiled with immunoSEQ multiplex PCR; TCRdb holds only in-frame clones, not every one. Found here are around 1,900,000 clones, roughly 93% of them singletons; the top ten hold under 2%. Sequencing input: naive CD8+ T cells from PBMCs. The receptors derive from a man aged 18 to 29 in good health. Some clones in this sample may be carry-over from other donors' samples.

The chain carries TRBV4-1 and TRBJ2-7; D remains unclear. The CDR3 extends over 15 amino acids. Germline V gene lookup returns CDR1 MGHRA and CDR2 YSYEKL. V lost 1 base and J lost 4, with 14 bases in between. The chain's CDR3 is CASSQVGANQYEQYF. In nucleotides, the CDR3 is TGCGCCAGCAGCCAAGTGGGCGCCAACCAGTACGAGCAGTACTTC.

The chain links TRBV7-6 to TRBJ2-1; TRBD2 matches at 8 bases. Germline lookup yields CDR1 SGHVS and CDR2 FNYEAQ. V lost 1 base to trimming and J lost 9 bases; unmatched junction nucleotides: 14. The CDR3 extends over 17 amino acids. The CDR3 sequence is CASSLVPQASGLVEQFF. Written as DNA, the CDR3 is TGTGCCAGCAGCTTAGTCCCACAGGCTAGCGGGCTGGTTGAGCAGTTCTTC. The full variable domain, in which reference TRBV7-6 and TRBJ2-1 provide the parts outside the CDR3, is GAGVSQSPRYKVTKRGQDVALRCDPISGHVSLYWYRQALGQGPEFLTYFNYEAQQDKSGLPNDRFSAERPEGSISTLTIQRTEQRDSAMYRCASSLVPQASGLVEQFFGPGTRLTVL.

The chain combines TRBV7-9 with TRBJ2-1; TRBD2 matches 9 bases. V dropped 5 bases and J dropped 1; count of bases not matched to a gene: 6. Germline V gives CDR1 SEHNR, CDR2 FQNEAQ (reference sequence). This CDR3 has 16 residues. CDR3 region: CASSANAGGSYNEQFF. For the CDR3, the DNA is TGTGCCAGCAGCGCAAACGCGGGAGGGTCCTACAATGAGCAGTTCTTC.

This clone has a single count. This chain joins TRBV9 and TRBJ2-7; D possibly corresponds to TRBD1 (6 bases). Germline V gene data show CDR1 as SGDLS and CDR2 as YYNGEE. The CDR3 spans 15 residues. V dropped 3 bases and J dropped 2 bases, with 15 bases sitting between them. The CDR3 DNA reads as TGTGCCAGCAGCGCAGAACCCGGGACACCCTACGAGCAGTACTTC. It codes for CASSAEPGTPYEQYF. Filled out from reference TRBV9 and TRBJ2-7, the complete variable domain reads DSGVTQTPKHLITATGQRVTLRCSPRSGDLSVYWYQQSLDQGLQFLIQYYNGEERAKGNILERFSAQQFPDLHSELNLSSLELGDSALYFCASSAEPGTPYEQYFGPGTRLTVT.

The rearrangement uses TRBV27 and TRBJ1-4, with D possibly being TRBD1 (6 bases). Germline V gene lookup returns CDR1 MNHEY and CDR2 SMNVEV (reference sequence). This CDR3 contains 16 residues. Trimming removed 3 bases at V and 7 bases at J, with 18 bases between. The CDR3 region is CASSLITSRGFEKLFF. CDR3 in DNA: TGTGCCAGCAGTTTGATCACCTCAAGGGGGTTTGAAAAACTGTTTTTT.

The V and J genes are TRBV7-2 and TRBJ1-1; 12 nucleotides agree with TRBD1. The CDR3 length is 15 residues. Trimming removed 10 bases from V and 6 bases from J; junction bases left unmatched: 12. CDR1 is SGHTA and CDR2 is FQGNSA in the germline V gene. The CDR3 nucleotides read TGTGCCATAGGGGGGACAGGGGGCGTGGGACCTGAAGCTTTCTTT. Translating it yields CAIGGTGGVGPEAFF.

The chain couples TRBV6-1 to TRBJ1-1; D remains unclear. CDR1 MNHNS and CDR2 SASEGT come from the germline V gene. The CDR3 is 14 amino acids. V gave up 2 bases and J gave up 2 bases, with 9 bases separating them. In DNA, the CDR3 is TGTGCCAGCAGTGAACGCAGAATCAACACTGAAGCTTTCTTT. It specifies CASSERRINTEAFF.

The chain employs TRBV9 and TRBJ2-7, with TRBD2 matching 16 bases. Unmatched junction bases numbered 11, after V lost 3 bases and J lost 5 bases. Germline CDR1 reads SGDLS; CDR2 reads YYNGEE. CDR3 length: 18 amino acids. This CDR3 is CASSGPGLAGGGVHEQYF. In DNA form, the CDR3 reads TGTGCCAGCAGCGGTCCGGGACTAGCGGGAGGGGGGGTCCACGAGCAGTACTTC.

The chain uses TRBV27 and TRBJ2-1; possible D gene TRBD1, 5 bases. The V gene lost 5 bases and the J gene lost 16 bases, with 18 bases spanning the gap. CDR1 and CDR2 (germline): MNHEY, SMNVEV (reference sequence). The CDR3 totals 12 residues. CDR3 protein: CASSPSRVPQFF. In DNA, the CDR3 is TGTGCCAGCAGTCCCAGCAGGGTCCCCCAATTCTTC.

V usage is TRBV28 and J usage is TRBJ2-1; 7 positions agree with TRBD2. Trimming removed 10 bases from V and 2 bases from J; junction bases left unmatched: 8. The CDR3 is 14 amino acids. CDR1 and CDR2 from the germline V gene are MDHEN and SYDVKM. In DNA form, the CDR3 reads TGTGCCACTTACGGGAGGATCCCCTACAATGAGCAGTTCTTC. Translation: CATYGRIPYNEQFF.